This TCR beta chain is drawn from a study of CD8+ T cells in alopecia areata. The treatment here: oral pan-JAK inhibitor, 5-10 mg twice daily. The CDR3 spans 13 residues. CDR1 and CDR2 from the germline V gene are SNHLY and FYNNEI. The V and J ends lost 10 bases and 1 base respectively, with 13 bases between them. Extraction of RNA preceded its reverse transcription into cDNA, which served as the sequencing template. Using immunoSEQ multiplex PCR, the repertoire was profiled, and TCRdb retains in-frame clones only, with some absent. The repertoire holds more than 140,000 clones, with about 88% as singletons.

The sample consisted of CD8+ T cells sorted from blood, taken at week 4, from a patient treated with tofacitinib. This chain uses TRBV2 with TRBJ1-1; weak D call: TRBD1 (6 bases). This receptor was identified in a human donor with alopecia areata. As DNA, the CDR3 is TGTGCCATCCCACAGGGCGGGAACACTGAAGCTTTCTTT. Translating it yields CAIPQGGNTEAFF.